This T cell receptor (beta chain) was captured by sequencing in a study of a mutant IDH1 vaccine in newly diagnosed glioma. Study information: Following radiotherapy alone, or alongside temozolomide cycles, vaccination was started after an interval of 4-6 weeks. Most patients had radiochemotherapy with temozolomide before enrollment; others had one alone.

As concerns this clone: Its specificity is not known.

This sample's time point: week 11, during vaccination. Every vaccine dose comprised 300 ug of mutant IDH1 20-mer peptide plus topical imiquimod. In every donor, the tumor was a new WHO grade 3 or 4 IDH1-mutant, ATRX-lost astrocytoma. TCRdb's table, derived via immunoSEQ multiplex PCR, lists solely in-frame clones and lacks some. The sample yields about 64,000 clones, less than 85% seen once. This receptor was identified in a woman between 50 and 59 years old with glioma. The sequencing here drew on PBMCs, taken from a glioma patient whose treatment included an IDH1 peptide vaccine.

Here the CDR3 reads CASSLTDSQETQYF. CDR3 nucleotide sequence: TGTGCCAGCAGCTTGACCGACAGCCAAGAGACCCAGTACTTC. This chain joins TRBV7-2 and TRBJ2-5, with D possibly TRBD1 on 5 matching bases. The CDR3 runs 14 residues. Germline-derived CDR1 and CDR2 are SGHTA and FQGNSA. V lost 3 bases and J lost 1, with 9 bases in between.